A selection of T cell receptor beta chains follows, all from one sample in a study of shared clonotypes between healthy human individuals. Data came from immunoSEQ multiplex PCR; TCRdb stores just in-frame clones and leaves some out. The repertoire holds fewer than 2.5 million clones, with 93% as singletons. The sample was naive CD4+ T cells from PBMCs. The source of these receptors is a man aged 18 to 29 in good health. Some clones in this sample may be carry-over from other donors' samples. Both conserved end residues are part of each CDR3. D genes are given only for firm matches. Expanded clones get a size class; other rows say once, few or many, or leave the size out.

v_gene: TRBV5-1; abundance: .; j_gene: TRBJ2-7; d_gene: .; len: 14; CDR3nt: TGCGCCAGCAGCTTTCAATACAATACCTACGAGCAGTACTTC; CDR3aa: CASSFQYNTYEQYF
v_gene: TRBV11-2; abundance: .; j_gene: TRBJ2-6; d_gene: TRBD1; len: 19; CDR3nt: TGTGCCAGCAGCCCTAGACAGGGCATGCCTCGCTCTGGGGCCAACGTCCTGACTTTC; CDR3aa: CASSPRQGMPRSGANVLTF
v_gene: TRBV7-3; abundance: once; j_gene: TRBJ2-5; d_gene: TRBD1; len: 16; CDR3nt: TGTGCCAGCAGCCCTGGACAGGGTGGGTGGCAAGAGACCCAGTACTTC; CDR3aa: CASSPGQGGWQETQYF
v_gene: TRBV19; abundance: .; j_gene: TRBJ2-1; d_gene: TRBD1; len: 13; CDR3nt: TGTGCCAGTAGTATAGGACAGGGTCTTGAGCAGTTCTTC; CDR3aa: CASSIGQGLEQFF
v_gene: TRBV10-3; abundance: .; j_gene: TRBJ1-4; d_gene: .; len: 18; CDR3nt: TGTGCCATCAGTGAGTCAGTCGGGGCCGCGAGTGTAATTGAAAAACTGTTTTTT; CDR3aa: CAISESVGAASVIEKLFF
v_gene: TRBV7-3; abundance: .; j_gene: TRBJ2-5; d_gene: TRBD1; len: 14; CDR3nt: TGTGCCAGCAGCCCCGGGACAGGCATCGAGACCCAGTACTTC; CDR3aa: CASSPGTGIETQYF
v_gene: TRBV7-2; abundance: .; j_gene: TRBJ2-1; d_gene: .; len: 16; CDR3nt: TGTGCCAGCAGGTATAGGCGGGACTCCCCGTGGGATGAGCAGTTCTTC; CDR3aa: CASRYRRDSPWDEQFF
v_gene: TRBV5-4; abundance: once; j_gene: TRBJ1-1; d_gene: .; len: 15; CDR3nt: TGTGCCGGGCTGAAGACTGGACCATGGAGGACTGAAGCTTTCTTT; CDR3aa: CAGLKTGPWRTEAFF
v_gene: TRBV29-1; abundance: once; j_gene: TRBJ2-7; d_gene: .; len: 13; CDR3nt: TGCAGCGTTGAAGGAGCGGGCCGCTACGAGCAGTACTTC; CDR3aa: CSVEGAGRYEQYF
v_gene: TRBV10-3; abundance: .; j_gene: TRBJ2-7; d_gene: TRBD2; len: 14; CDR3nt: TGTGCCATCAGTGAGTCGAGGGACTATGTAAAGCAGTACTTC; CDR3aa: CAISESRDYVKQYF
v_gene: TRBV21-1; abundance: .; j_gene: TRBJ2-3; d_gene: .; len: 18; CDR3nt: TGTGCCAGCTTACTTGGGAGGGGAAGGACTTCTAGCACAGATACGCAGTATTTT; CDR3aa: CASLLGRGRTSSTDTQYF
v_gene: TRBV28; abundance: .; j_gene: TRBJ1-2; d_gene: TRBD1; len: 16; CDR3nt: TGTGCCAGCAGCGTCGCCCCCGGGACAGGGAAGCATGGCTACACCTTC; CDR3aa: CASSVAPGTGKHGYTF
v_gene: TRBV19; abundance: .; j_gene: TRBJ2-5; d_gene: .; len: 13; CDR3nt: TGTGCCAGTAGGAGGACAGAGCGGGAGACCCAGTACTTC; CDR3aa: CASRRTERETQYF
v_gene: TRBV18; abundance: once; j_gene: TRBJ2-7; d_gene: .; len: 15; CDR3nt: TGTGCCAGCTCACCACCTAGCCAGGGTGTTTACGAGCAGTACTTC; CDR3aa: CASSPPSQGVYEQYF
v_gene: TRBV11-2; abundance: .; j_gene: TRBJ2-7; d_gene: .; len: 12; CDR3nt: TGTGCCAGCAGCTTAGCAGGGAGCGAGCAGTACTTC; CDR3aa: CASSLAGSEQYF
v_gene: TRBV18; abundance: .; j_gene: TRBJ1-4; d_gene: TRBD1; len: 14; CDR3nt: TGTGCCAGCTCCCAGGGGACAGGGGATGAAAAACTGTTTTTT; CDR3aa: CASSQGTGDEKLFF
v_gene: TRBV25-1; abundance: .; j_gene: TRBJ2-5; d_gene: .; len: 13; CDR3nt: TGTGCCAGCAGTGTAGGCCTTCAAGAGACCCAGTACTTC; CDR3aa: CASSVGLQETQYF
v_gene: TRBV6-5; abundance: .; j_gene: TRBJ2-7; d_gene: TRBD1; len: 14; CDR3nt: TGTGCCAGCAGGTCCCCGGGACAGCGTAAGGAGCAGTACTTC; CDR3aa: CASRSPGQRKEQYF
v_gene: TRBV15; abundance: .; j_gene: TRBJ1-4; d_gene: .; len: 13; CDR3nt: TGTGCCACCAGCCCACGGCCTTCTGAAAAACTGTTTTTT; CDR3aa: CATSPRPSEKLFF
v_gene: TRBV4-3; abundance: .; j_gene: TRBJ2-7; d_gene: TRBD1; len: 15; CDR3nt: TGCGCCAGCAGCCAAGAATGGACAGGGATCGGCGAGCAGTACTTC; CDR3aa: CASSQEWTGIGEQYF
v_gene: TRBV19; abundance: .; j_gene: TRBJ2-3; d_gene: .; len: 14; CDR3nt: TGTGCCAGTAGTATTGAGGGGAGCACAGATACGCAGTATTTT; CDR3aa: CASSIEGSTDTQYF
v_gene: TRBV28; abundance: .; j_gene: TRBJ1-2; d_gene: .; len: 13; CDR3nt: TGTGCCAGCAGTCTTGGGACCCCCTATGGCTACACCTTC; CDR3aa: CASSLGTPYGYTF
v_gene: TRBV7-2; abundance: .; j_gene: TRBJ2-7; d_gene: TRBD2; len: 14; CDR3nt: TGTGCCAGCAGACTCCGACTAGCGGAATACGAGCAGTACTTC; CDR3aa: CASRLRLAEYEQYF
v_gene: TRBV18; abundance: .; j_gene: TRBJ2-7; d_gene: TRBD1; len: 15; CDR3nt: TGTGCCAGCTCACTTCCGGGACAGGGGGTCTACGAGCAGTACTTC; CDR3aa: CASSLPGQGVYEQYF
v_gene: TRBV5-8; abundance: .; j_gene: TRBJ2-3; d_gene: .; len: 13; CDR3nt: TGTGCCAGCAGCCTCGTTGGGGTGTCTACGCAGTATTTT; CDR3aa: CASSLVGVSTQYF
v_gene: TRBV20-1; abundance: .; j_gene: TRBJ1-2; d_gene: .; len: 11; CDR3nt: TGCAGTGCTAGGTGGGGGGCTGGCTACACCTTC; CDR3aa: CSARWGAGYTF
v_gene: TRBV5-1; abundance: .; j_gene: TRBJ2-5; d_gene: TRBD1; len: 14; CDR3nt: TGCGCCAGCAGCTTTGGGACAGGGGAAGAGACCCAGTACTTC; CDR3aa: CASSFGTGEETQYF
v_gene: TRBV7-3; abundance: once; j_gene: TRBJ2-1; d_gene: .; len: 16; CDR3nt: TGTGCCAGCAGCTTAATGGCGGGAAGCTCCTACAATGAGCAGTTCTTC; CDR3aa: CASSLMAGSSYNEQFF
v_gene: TRBV25-1; abundance: .; j_gene: TRBJ2-7; d_gene: TRBD1; len: 12; CDR3nt: TGTGCCAGCGGGGACAGCAGATACGAGCAGTACTTC; CDR3aa: CASGDSRYEQYF
v_gene: TRBV25-1; abundance: .; j_gene: TRBJ2-1; d_gene: .; len: 15; CDR3nt: TGTGCCAGCAGTGAACCCCGGGGCCCCTACAATGAGCAGTTCTTC; CDR3aa: CASSEPRGPYNEQFF
v_gene: TRBV9; abundance: once; j_gene: TRBJ1-1; d_gene: .; len: 14; CDR3nt: TGTGCCAGCAGCGTAGTGGCAGCTAACACTGAAGCTTTCTTT; CDR3aa: CASSVVAANTEAFF
v_gene: TRBV28; abundance: .; j_gene: TRBJ2-3; d_gene: .; len: 11; CDR3nt: TGTGCCAGCAGTTTGAGGGACGCGCAGTATTTT; CDR3aa: CASSLRDAQYF
v_gene: TRBV15; abundance: .; j_gene: TRBJ2-1; d_gene: TRBD1; len: 15; CDR3nt: TGTGCCACCAGCACGGGGACAGGGTTCTACAATGAGCAGTTCTTC; CDR3aa: CATSTGTGFYNEQFF
v_gene: TRBV5-8; abundance: .; j_gene: TRBJ1-5; d_gene: .; len: 16; CDR3nt: TGTGCCAGCAGCTTTATTGACAGTCACTCTCTTCAGCCCCAGCATTTT; CDR3aa: CASSFIDSHSLQPQHF
v_gene: TRBV28; abundance: .; j_gene: TRBJ1-2; d_gene: .; len: 13; CDR3nt: TGTGCCAGCAGCCCCCACACCGTCTATGGCTACACCTTC; CDR3aa: CASSPHTVYGYTF
v_gene: TRBV28; abundance: .; j_gene: TRBJ2-1; d_gene: .; len: 17; CDR3nt: TGTGCCAGCAGCCCCAGGGTAGGAGGGATCTCCTACAATGAGCAGTTCTTC; CDR3aa: CASSPRVGGISYNEQFF
v_gene: TRBV14; abundance: once; j_gene: TRBJ2-1; d_gene: TRBD2; len: 17; CDR3nt: TGTGCCAGCAGCCAAGTGGTCCGGACTAGCGGCTACAATGAGCAGTTCTTC; CDR3aa: CASSQVVRTSGYNEQFF
v_gene: TRBV19; abundance: .; j_gene: TRBJ2-3; d_gene: .; len: 13; CDR3nt: TGTGCCAGTAGTAGAAGTAGCACAGATACGCAGTATTTT; CDR3aa: CASSRSSTDTQYF
v_gene: TRBV4-2; abundance: .; j_gene: TRBJ2-1; d_gene: .; len: 14; CDR3nt: TGTGCCAGCAGCCAAGTAGAGGCCGCCAATGAGCAGTTCTTC; CDR3aa: CASSQVEAANEQFF
v_gene: TRBV28; abundance: .; j_gene: TRBJ2-3; d_gene: .; len: 14; CDR3nt: TGTGCCAGCAGTGGGGGCGGAGCGGGAGATACGCAGTATTTT; CDR3aa: CASSGGGAGDTQYF
v_gene: TRBV28; abundance: .; j_gene: TRBJ2-7; d_gene: .; len: 15; CDR3nt: TGTGCCAGCAGTTTATTTCCCAGGGACCCATCCGAGCAGTACTTC; CDR3aa: CASSLFPRDPSEQYF
v_gene: TRBV9; abundance: .; j_gene: TRBJ2-7; d_gene: TRBD1; len: 13; CDR3nt: TGTGCCAGCAGCGTAGACCCAGGGGGCGAGCAGTACTTC; CDR3aa: CASSVDPGGEQYF
v_gene: TRBV7-6; abundance: .; j_gene: TRBJ2-3; d_gene: TRBD2; len: 17; CDR3nt: TGTGCCAGCAGCTCCCCATTTCGTAGCGGGAGGGCCACGTCGCAGTATTTT; CDR3aa: CASSSPFRSGRATSQYF
v_gene: TRBV4-1; abundance: .; j_gene: TRBJ2-5; d_gene: TRBD2; len: 15; CDR3nt: TGCGCCAGCAGCCAAGGACTAGCGGGAGCAGAGACCCAGTACTTC; CDR3aa: CASSQGLAGAETQYF
v_gene: TRBV18; abundance: .; j_gene: TRBJ2-7; d_gene: .; len: 14; CDR3nt: TGTGCCAGCTCACTCGCCCTAGAGGCCTACGAGCAGTACTTC; CDR3aa: CASSLALEAYEQYF
v_gene: TRBV18; abundance: .; j_gene: TRBJ2-7; d_gene: .; len: 16; CDR3nt: TGTGCCAGCTCACCCTCCCTCGGCCAGGCTAGCTACGAGCAGTACTTC; CDR3aa: CASSPSLGQASYEQYF
v_gene: TRBV5-1; abundance: .; j_gene: TRBJ2-5; d_gene: .; len: 12; CDR3nt: TGCGCCAGCAGCTGGCCAGGGGAGACCCAGTACTTC; CDR3aa: CASSWPGETQYF
v_gene: TRBV29-1; abundance: .; j_gene: TRBJ2-5; d_gene: .; len: 13; CDR3nt: TGCAGCAAGTGGGGGCCGCCCAAAGAGACCCAGTACTTC; CDR3aa: CSKWGPPKETQYF
v_gene: TRBV11-2; abundance: .; j_gene: TRBJ2-7; d_gene: .; len: 17; CDR3nt: TGTGCCAGCAGCTTACTGGTAACCGGGATCTTATTCTACGAGCAGTACTTC; CDR3aa: CASSLLVTGILFYEQYF
v_gene: TRBV5-4; abundance: .; j_gene: TRBJ2-3; d_gene: TRBD2; len: 20; CDR3nt: TGTGCCAGCAGCCCGTCGGGAGGGGGGCCCCGGCGGGTGAGGTTAGATACGCAGTATTTT; CDR3aa: CASSPSGGGPRRVRLDTQYF
v_gene: TRBV28; abundance: .; j_gene: TRBJ2-3; d_gene: .; len: 14; CDR3nt: TGTGCCAGCAGTCCGTACAGGGGCACAGATACGCAGTATTTT; CDR3aa: CASSPYRGTDTQYF
v_gene: TRBV4-1; abundance: .; j_gene: TRBJ1-6; d_gene: .; len: 17; CDR3nt: TGCGCCAGCAGCCAAGAGGAGCTAACGTGGGCTAATTCACCCCTCCACTTT; CDR3aa: CASSQEELTWANSPLHF